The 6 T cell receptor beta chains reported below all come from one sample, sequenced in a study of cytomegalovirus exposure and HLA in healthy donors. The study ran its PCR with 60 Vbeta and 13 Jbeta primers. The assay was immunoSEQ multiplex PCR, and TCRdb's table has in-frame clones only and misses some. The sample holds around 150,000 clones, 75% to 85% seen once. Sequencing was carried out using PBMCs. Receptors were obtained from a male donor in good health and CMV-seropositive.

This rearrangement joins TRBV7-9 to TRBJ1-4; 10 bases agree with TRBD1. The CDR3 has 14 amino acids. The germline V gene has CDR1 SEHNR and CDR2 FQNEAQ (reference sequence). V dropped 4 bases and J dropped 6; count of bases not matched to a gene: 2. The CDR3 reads CASSWTGGDEKLFF. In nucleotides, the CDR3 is TGTGCCAGCAGCTGGACAGGGGGGGATGAAAAACTGTTTTTT. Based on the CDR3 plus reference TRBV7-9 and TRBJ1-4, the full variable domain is DTGVSQNPRHKITKRGQNVTFRCDPISEHNRLYWYRQTLGQGPEFLTYFQNEAQLEKSRLLSDRFSAERPKGSFSTLEIQRTEQGDSAMYLCASSWTGGDEKLFFGSGTQLSVL.

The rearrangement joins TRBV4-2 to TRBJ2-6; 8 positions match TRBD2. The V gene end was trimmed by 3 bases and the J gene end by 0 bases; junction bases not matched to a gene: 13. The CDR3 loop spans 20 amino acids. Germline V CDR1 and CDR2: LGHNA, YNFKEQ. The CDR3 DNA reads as TGTGCCAGCAGCCAGGGACTGGGCGGGGGGTCTAGCTCTGGGGCCAACGTCCTGACTTTC. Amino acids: CASSQGLGGGSSSGANVLTF.

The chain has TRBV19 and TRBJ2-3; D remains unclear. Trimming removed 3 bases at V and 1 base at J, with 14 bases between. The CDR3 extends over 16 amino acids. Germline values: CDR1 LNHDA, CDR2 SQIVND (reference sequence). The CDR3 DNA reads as TGTGCCAGTAGTATTGGGCTCCTCTTAGGCACAGATACGCAGTATTTT. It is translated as CASSIGLLLGTDTQYF.

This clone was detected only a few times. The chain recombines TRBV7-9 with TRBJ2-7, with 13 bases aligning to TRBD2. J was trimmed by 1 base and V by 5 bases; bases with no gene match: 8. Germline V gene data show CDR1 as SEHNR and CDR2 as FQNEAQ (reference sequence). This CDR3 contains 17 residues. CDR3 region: CASSLTSGGFPSYEQYF. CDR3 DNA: TGTGCCAGCAGCCTGACTAGCGGGGGGTTTCCATCCTACGAGCAGTACTTC.

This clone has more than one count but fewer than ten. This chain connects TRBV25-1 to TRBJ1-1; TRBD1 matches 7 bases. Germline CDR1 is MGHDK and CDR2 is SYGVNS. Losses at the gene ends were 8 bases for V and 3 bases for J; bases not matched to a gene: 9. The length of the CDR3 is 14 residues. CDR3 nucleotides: TGTGCCAGCCAGGGGAAGACAGGGTACACTGAAGCTTTCTTT. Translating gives CASQGKTGYTEAFF.

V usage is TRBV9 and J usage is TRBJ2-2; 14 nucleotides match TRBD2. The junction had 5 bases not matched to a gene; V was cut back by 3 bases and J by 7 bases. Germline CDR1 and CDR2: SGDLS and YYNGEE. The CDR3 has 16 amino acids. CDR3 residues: CASSGGLAGAGGELFF. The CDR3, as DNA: TGTGCCAGCAGCGGGGGACTAGCGGGGGCCGGCGGGGAGCTGTTTTTT.